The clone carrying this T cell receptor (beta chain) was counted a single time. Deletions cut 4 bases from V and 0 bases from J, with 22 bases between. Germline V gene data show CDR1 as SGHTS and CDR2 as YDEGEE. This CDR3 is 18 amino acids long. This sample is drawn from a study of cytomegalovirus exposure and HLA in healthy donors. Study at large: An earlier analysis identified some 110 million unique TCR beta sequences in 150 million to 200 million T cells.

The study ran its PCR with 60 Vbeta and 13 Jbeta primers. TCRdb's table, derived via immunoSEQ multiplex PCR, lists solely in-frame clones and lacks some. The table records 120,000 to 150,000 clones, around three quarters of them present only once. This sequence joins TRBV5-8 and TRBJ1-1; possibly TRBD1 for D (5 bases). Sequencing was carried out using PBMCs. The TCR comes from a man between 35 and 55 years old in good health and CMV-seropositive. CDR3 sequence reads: CASSQRQSTNLMNTEAFF. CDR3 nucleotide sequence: TGTGCCAGCAGCCAACGACAGAGCACGAATTTAATGAACACTGAAGCTTTCTTT. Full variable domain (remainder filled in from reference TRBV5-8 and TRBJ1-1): EAGVTQSPTHLIKTRGQQATLRCSPISGHTSVYWYQQALGLGLQFLLWYDEGEERNRGNFPPRFSGRQFPNYSSELNVNALELEDSALYLCASSQRQSTNLMNTEAFFGQGTRLTVV.